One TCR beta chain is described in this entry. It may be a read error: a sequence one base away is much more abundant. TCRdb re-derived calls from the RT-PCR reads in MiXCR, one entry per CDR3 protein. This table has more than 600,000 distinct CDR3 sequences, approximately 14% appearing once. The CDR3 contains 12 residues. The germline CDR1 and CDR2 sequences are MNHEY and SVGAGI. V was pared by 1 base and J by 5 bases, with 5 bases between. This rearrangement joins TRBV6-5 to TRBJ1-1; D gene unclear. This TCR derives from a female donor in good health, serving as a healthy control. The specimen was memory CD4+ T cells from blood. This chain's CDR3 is CASSYWETEAFF. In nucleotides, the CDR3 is TGTGCCAGCAGTTACTGGGAAACTGAAGCTTTCTTT.